These T cell receptor beta chains were read from a single sample in a study of T-cell reconstitution after alpha-beta-depleted transplantation in children. One entry per CDR3 protein, called by TCRdb with MiXCR from the PCR reads. The repertoire has almost 500,000 distinct CDR3 sequences, roughly an eighth of them found once; the top ten carry over 5.5%. The source was PBMCs from the stem cell graft donor, collected from the stem cell graft. These receptors all stem from a human donor who donated a stem cell graft to a child with combined immunodeficiency. CDR3s include the opening cysteine and the closing phenylalanine or tryptophan. The D gene is left open where the match is weak. The listing skips clone size in some rows; elsewhere it reads once, few, many or a size class.

D gene | CDR3 length | J gene | clone size | V gene | CDR3 protein | CDR3 DNA
- | 11 | TRBJ1-1 | - | TRBV29-1 | CSVDLGTEAFF | TGCAGCGTTGATTTGGGGACTGAAGCTTTCTTT
TRBD2 | 17 | TRBJ2-2 | many | TRBV10-3 | CAISESTSGRNTGELFF | TGTGCCATCAGTGAGTCGACTAGCGGGAGAAATACCGGGGAGCTGTTTTTT
TRBD2 | 14 | TRBJ2-7 | few | TRBV18 | CASSPEVGGYEQYF | TGTGCCAGCTCACCAGAAGTGGGAGGGTACGAGCAGTACTTC
TRBD2 | 18 | TRBJ2-1 | few | TRBV11-2 | CASSFGWGSGRPDNEQFF | TGTGCCAGCAGCTTCGGCTGGGGTAGCGGGAGACCCGACAATGAGCAGTTCTTC
- | 14 | TRBJ2-4 | many | TRBV7-2 | CASSFRGAKNIQYF | TGTGCCAGCAGCTTCCGAGGTGCCAAAAACATTCAGTACTTC
- | 14 | TRBJ2-7 | - | TRBV18 | CASSPPAGRGEQYF | TGTGCCAGCTCACCACCTGCGGGAAGGGGCGAGCAGTACTTC
TRBD2 | 17 | TRBJ2-1 | few | TRBV12-3/TRBV12-4 | CASSWVWYGSGKAEQFF | TGTGCCAGCAGTTGGGTCTGGTATGGTAGCGGGAAGGCTGAGCAGTTCTTC
- | 11 | TRBJ2-1 | - | TRBV12-3/TRBV12-4 | CASSPLPEQFF | TGTGCCAGCAGTCCTCTGCCCGAGCAGTTCTTC
- | 16 | TRBJ2-2 | few | TRBV12-5 | CASGLGGLPNTGELFF | TGTGCTAGTGGTTTGGGGGGACTGCCGAACACCGGGGAGCTGTTTTTT
- | 15 | TRBJ2-1 | many | TRBV20-1 | CSARSRQRSYNEQFF | TGCAGTGCTCGAAGCCGGCAACGCTCCTACAATGAGCAGTTCTTC
- | 16 | TRBJ2-2 | few | TRBV15 | CATSRTNYREAGELFF | TGTGCCACCAGCAGAACCAACTACAGGGAAGCCGGGGAGCTGTTTTTT
TRBD1 | 15 | TRBJ2-3 | - | TRBV6-2/TRBV6-3 | CASSTGQGGADTQYF | TGTGCCAGCAGTACTGGACAGGGAGGTGCAGATACGCAGTATTTT
TRBD1 | 15 | TRBJ2-7 | few | TRBV28 | CASRFRDRTTYEQYF | TGTGCCAGCCGATTTAGGGACAGGACAACCTACGAGCAGTACTTC
- | 14 | TRBJ1-2 | - | TRBV4-1 | CASSQEIWNYGYTF | TGCGCCAGCAGCCAAGAAATTTGGAACTATGGCTACACCTTC
TRBD2 | 15 | TRBJ2-5 | - | TRBV5-1 | CASSTGAGGPETQYF | TGCGCCAGCAGCACGGGAGCGGGAGGGCCAGAGACCCAGTACTTC
TRBD2 | 18 | TRBJ2-7 | - | TRBV20-1 | CSASSLGTSGPNYYEQYF | TGCAGTGCTAGTAGCCTAGGGACTAGCGGACCGAATTACTACGAGCAGTACTTC
TRBD2 | 20 | TRBJ2-1 | - | TRBV9 | CASSVVTSGTNMRTYNEQFF | TGTGCCAGCAGCGTAGTAACTAGCGGGACTAACATGAGGACCTACAATGAGCAGTTCTTC
TRBD2 | 15 | TRBJ2-3 | - | TRBV5-1 | CASSYGTSEKDTQYF | TGCGCCAGCAGCTACGGGACTAGCGAGAAAGATACGCAGTATTTT
- | 12 | TRBJ1-5 | many | TRBV5-6 | CASSTPHQPQHF | TGTGCCAGCAGCACTCCCCATCAGCCCCAGCATTTT
- | 15 | TRBJ2-1 | - | TRBV6-1 | CASSGPRSSYNEQFF | TGTGCCAGCAGTGGACCCAGGAGCTCCTACAATGAGCAGTTCTTC
- | 13 | TRBJ2-3 | few | TRBV7-8 | CASSLFTSDTQYF | TGTGCCAGCAGCTTATTCACGTCAGATACGCAGTATTTT
- | 15 | TRBJ1-1 | few | TRBV4-3 | CASSQELAGGPAAFF | TGCGCCAGCAGCCAAGAGCTGGCGGGGGGACCTGCAGCTTTCTTT
TRBD1 | 15 | TRBJ2-7 | many | TRBV7-9 | CASSSGQGGSYEQYF | TGTGCCAGCAGCTCCGGACAGGGTGGGTCCTACGAGCAGTACTTC
TRBD1 | 15 | TRBJ2-3 | - | TRBV24-1 | CATSDLAGGSDTQYF | TGTGCCACCAGTGATCTGGCAGGGGGTTCGGATACGCAGTATTTT
TRBD2 | 17 | TRBJ2-1 | - | TRBV28 | CASRGGDGSGYGGEQFF | TGTGCCAGCAGGGGGGGGGATGGAAGCGGGTACGGCGGAGAGCAGTTCTTC
- | 15 | TRBJ2-1 | many | TRBV11-2 | CASSGQLSSYNEQFF | TGTGCCAGCAGCGGCCAGCTTAGCTCCTACAATGAGCAGTTCTTC
- | 17 | TRBJ2-1 | - | TRBV4-3 | CASSQDPSVSSYNEQFF | TGCGCCAGCAGCCAAGATCCGAGTGTTAGCTCCTACAATGAGCAGTTCTTC
- | 16 | TRBJ2-2 | few | TRBV29-1 | CSATLGGPANTGELFF | TGCAGCGCCACCCTCGGCGGACCCGCGAACACCGGGGAGCTGTTTTTT
TRBD1 | 14 | TRBJ2-1 | - | TRBV6-1 | CASRSQGIHNEQFF | TGTGCCAGCAGGTCACAGGGGATCCACAATGAGCAGTTCTTC
- | 14 | TRBJ2-7 | - | TRBV5-1 | CASSGGATLREQYF | TGCGCCAGCAGCGGAGGGGCTACCCTTAGGGAGCAGTACTTC
TRBD1 | 14 | TRBJ2-7 | few | TRBV5-6 | CASSQDRITYEQYF | TGTGCCAGCAGCCAGGACAGGATCACCTACGAGCAGTACTTC
- | 14 | TRBJ2-1 | - | TRBV11-3 | CASSLDGPSPEQFF | TGTGCCAGCAGCTTAGATGGGCCTTCCCCTGAGCAGTTCTTC
- | 17 | TRBJ2-6 | - | TRBV12-3/TRBV12-4 | CATNPRESRPGANVLTF | TGTGCCACCAACCCCCGTGAATCACGCCCTGGGGCCAACGTCCTGACTTTC
TRBD2 | 16 | TRBJ2-2 | - | TRBV12-3/TRBV12-4 | CASSMTSGTNTGELFF | TGTGCCAGCAGTATGACTAGCGGGACGAACACCGGGGAGCTGTTTTTT
TRBD1 | 14 | TRBJ2-3 | few | TRBV7-3 | CASRRGQHTDTQYF | TGTGCCAGCAGAAGGGGGCAGCACACAGATACGCAGTATTTT
- | 15 | TRBJ1-2 | - | TRBV6-5 | CASSYRRLGDYGYTF | TGTGCCAGCAGTTATAGACGACTTGGGGACTATGGCTACACCTTC
- | 15 | TRBJ2-3 | - | TRBV4-3 | CASSQSYFSTDTQYF | TGCGCCAGCAGCCAAAGTTATTTTAGCACAGATACGCAGTATTTT
TRBD1 | 13 | TRBJ1-5 | few | TRBV20-1 | CSASRTGDQPQHF | TGCAGTGCTAGTCGGACAGGGGATCAGCCCCAGCATTTT
- | 13 | TRBJ1-5 | - | TRBV24-1 | CATSATRNQPQHF | TGTGCCACCAGTGCCACCCGCAATCAGCCCCAGCATTTT
- | 15 | TRBJ2-2 | few | TRBV29-1 | CSVVVEPPNTGELFF | TGCAGCGTTGTAGTGGAGCCCCCGAACACCGGGGAGCTGTTTTTT
- | 11 | TRBJ2-5 | - | TRBV29-1 | CSVASPETQYF | TGCAGCGTTGCCAGCCCGGAGACCCAGTACTTC
TRBD1 | 14 | TRBJ2-2 | - | TRBV3-1 | CASRLQGATGELFF | TGTGCCAGCAGATTGCAGGGGGCAACCGGGGAGCTGTTTTTT
- | 17 | TRBJ2-1 | few | TRBV6-5 | CASSYSVGTRSYNEQFF | TGTGCCAGCAGTTACTCGGTGGGGACCCGGTCCTACAATGAGCAGTTCTTC
- | 17 | TRBJ2-1 | many | TRBV7-2 | CASSLLARGSGFNEQFF | TGTGCCAGCAGCTTACTAGCGAGGGGATCGGGTTTCAATGAGCAGTTCTTC
- | 16 | TRBJ2-7 | many | TRBV4-3 | CASSQGVGWTSYEQYF | TGCGCCAGCAGCCAAGGGGTGGGGTGGACCTCCTACGAGCAGTACTTC
- | 14 | TRBJ2-1 | - | TRBV6-2/TRBV6-3 | CASSYFDGNNEQFF | TGTGCCAGCAGTTACTTTGACGGGAACAATGAGCAGTTCTTC
- | 14 | TRBJ1-5 | - | TRBV12-3/TRBV12-4 | CASGQGYSNQPQHF | TGTGCCAGCGGGCAGGGTTATAGCAATCAGCCCCAGCATTTT
- | 16 | TRBJ2-7 | - | TRBV3-1 | CASSQSYYPLSYEQYF | TGTGCCAGCAGCCAATCCTACTATCCACTCTCCTACGAGCAGTACTTC
- | 13 | TRBJ2-4 | many | TRBV25-1 | CASSDWGVNIQYF | TGTGCCAGCAGTGATTGGGGGGTAAACATTCAGTACTTC